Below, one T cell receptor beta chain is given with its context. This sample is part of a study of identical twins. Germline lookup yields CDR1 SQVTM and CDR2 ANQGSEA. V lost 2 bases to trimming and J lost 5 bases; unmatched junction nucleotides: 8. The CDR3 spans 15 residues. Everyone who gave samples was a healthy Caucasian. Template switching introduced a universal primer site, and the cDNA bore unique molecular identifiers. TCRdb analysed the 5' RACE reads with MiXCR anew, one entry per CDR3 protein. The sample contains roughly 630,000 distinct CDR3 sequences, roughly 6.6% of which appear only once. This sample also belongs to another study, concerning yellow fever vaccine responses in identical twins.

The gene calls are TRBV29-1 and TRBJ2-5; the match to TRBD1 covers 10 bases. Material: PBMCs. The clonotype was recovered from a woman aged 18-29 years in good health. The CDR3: CSVELGTGAGETQYF. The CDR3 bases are TGCAGCGTTGAACTCGGGACAGGGGCAGGGGAGACCCAGTACTTC.